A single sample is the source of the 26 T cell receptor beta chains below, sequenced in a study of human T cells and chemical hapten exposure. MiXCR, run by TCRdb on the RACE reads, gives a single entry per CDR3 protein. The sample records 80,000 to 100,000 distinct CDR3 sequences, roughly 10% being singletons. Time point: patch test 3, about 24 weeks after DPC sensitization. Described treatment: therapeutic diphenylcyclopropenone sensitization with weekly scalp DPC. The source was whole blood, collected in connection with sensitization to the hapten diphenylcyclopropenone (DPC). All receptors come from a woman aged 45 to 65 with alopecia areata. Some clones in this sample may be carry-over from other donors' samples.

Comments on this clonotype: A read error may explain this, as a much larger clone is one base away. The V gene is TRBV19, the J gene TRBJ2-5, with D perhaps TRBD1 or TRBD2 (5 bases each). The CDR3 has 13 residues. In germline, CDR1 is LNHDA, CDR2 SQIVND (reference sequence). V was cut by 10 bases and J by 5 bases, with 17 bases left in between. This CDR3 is CAIPRGAWETQYF. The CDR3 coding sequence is TGTGCCATACCTCGAGGGGCTTGGGAGACCCAGTACTTC.

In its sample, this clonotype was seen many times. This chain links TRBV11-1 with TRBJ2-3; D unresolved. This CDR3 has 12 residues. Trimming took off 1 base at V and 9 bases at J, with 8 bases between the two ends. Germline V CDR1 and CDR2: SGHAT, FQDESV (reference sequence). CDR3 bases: TGTGCCAGCAGCTTAGACCGCCGGACGCAGTATTTT. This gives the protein CASSLDRRTQYF.

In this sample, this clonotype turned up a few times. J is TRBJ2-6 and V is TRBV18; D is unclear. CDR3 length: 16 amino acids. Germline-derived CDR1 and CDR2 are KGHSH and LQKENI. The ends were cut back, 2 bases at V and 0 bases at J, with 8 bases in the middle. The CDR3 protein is CASSPSGNSGANVLTF. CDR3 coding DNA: TGTGCCAGCTCACCATCAGGCAACTCTGGGGCCAACGTCCTGACTTTC.

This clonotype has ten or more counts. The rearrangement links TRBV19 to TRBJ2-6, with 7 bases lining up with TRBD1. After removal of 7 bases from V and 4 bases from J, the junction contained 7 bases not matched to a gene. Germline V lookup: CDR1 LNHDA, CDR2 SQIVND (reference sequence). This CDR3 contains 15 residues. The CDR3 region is CASISTGSGANVLTF. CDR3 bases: TGTGCCAGTATCTCGACAGGGTCCGGGGCCAACGTCCTGACTTTC.

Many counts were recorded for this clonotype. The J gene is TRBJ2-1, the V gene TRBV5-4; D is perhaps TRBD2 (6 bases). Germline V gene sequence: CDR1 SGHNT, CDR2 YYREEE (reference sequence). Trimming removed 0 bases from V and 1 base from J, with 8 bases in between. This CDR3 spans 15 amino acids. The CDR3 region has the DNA TGTGCCAGCAGCTTGGGGGGGGAATCCTACAATGAGCAGTTCTTC. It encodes CASSLGGESYNEQFF.

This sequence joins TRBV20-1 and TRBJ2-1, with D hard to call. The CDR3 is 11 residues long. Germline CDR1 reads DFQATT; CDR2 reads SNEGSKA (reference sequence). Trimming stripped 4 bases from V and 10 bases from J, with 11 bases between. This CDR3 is CSATGPAEQFF. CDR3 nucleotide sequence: TGCAGTGCTACGGGCCCCGCGGAGCAGTTCTTC.

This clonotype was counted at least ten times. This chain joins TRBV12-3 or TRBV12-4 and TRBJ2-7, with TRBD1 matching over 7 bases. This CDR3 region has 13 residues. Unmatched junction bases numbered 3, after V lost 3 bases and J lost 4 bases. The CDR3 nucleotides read TGTGCCAGCAGTTTCGGGGACAGTTACGAGCAGTACTTC. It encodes CASSFGDSYEQYF.

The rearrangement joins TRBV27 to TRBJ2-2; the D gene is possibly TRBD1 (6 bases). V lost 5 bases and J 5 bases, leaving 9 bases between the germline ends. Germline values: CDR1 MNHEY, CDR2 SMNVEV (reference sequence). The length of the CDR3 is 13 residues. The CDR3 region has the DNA TGTGCCAGCAGTGGCGGACAGACCGGGGAGCTGTTTTTT. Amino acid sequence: CASSGGQTGELFF.

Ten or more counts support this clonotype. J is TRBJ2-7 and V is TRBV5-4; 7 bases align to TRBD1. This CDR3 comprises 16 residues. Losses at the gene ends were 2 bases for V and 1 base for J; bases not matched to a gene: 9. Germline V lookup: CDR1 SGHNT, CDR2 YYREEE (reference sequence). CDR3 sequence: CASSFPSGGSSYEQYF. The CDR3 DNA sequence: TGTGCCAGCAGCTTCCCCTCAGGGGGATCATCCTACGAGCAGTACTTC.

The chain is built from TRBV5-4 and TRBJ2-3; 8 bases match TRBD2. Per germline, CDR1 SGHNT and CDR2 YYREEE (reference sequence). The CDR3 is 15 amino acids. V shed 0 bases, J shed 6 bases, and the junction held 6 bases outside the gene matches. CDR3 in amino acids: CASSLGSGSRDTQYF. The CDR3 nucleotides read TGTGCCAGCAGCTTGGGCAGCGGGAGTAGGGATACGCAGTATTTT.

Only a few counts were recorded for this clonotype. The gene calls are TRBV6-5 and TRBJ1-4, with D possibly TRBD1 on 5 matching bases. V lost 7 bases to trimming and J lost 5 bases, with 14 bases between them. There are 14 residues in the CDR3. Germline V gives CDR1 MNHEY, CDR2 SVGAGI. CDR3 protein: CASTLTAQNEKLFF. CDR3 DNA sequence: TGTGCCAGCACCCTGACAGCTCAGAATGAAAAACTGTTTTTT.

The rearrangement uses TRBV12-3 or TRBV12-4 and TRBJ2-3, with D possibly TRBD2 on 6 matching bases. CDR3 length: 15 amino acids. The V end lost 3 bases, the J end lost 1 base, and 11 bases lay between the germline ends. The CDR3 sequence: CASSFGRGRTDTQYF. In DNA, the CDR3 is TGTGCCAGCAGTTTTGGGCGGGGCCGCACAGATACGCAGTATTTT.

The DNA for the CDR3 is TGTGCCAGTAGTATAGGAGCGGGAGGGCCCAGTGAGCAGTTCTTC. Translating it yields CASSIGAGGPSEQFF. The rearrangement links TRBV19 to TRBJ2-1, with 10 bases that match TRBD2. The V gene's germline CDR1 is LNHDA and CDR2 SQIVND (reference sequence). CDR3 size: 15 residues. V shed 1 base, J shed 9 bases, and the junction held 6 bases outside the gene matches. The whole variable domain, remainder taken from reference TRBV19 and TRBJ2-1, is DGGITQSPKYLFRKEGQNVTLSCEQNLNHDAMYWYRQDPGQGLRLIYYSQIVNDFQKGDIAEGYSVSREKKESFPLTVTSAQKNPTAFYLCASSIGAGGPSEQFFGPGTRLTVL.

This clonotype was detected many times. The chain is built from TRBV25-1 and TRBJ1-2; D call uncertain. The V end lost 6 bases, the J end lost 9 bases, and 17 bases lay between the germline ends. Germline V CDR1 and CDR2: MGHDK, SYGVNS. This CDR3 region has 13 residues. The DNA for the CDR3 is TGTGCCAGCAGGGTTTCAGGTCCGGGTAGCTACACCTTC. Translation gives CASRVSGPGSYTF.

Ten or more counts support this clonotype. CDR3 in DNA: TGTGCCAGCAGCATCGGACAGGGGATGAATTCACCCCTCCACTTT. Protein sequence: CASSIGQGMNSPLHF. V is TRBV11-2 and J is TRBJ1-6; TRBD1 matches at 9 bases. Germline values: CDR1 SGHAT, CDR2 FQNNGV. The CDR3 sequence is 15 residues long. Trimming cost V 5 bases and J 7 bases; bases outside gene matches: 6.

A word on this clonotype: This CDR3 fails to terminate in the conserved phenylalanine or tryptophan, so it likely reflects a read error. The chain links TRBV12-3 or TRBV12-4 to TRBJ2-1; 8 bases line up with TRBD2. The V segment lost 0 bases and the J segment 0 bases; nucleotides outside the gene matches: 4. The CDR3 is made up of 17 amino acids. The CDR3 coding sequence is TGTGCCAGCAGTTTAGCATCGCGGGGGGTCTCCTACAATGAGCAGTTCGTC. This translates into CASSLASRGVSYNEQFV.

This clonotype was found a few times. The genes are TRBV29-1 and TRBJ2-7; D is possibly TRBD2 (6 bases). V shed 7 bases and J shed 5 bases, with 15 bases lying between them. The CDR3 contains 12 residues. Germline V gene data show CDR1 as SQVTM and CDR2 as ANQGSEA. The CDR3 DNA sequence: TGCAGCGCCGAAGGTACTAGCAACGAGCAGTACTTC. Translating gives CSAEGTSNEQYF.

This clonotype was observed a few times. In DNA form, the CDR3 reads TGTGCCAGCAGCCAAGAAGGCGGGACCTATGGCTACACCTTC. As protein: CASSQEGGTYGYTF. J is TRBJ1-2 and V is TRBV3-1, with a weak D call TRBD1 (5 bases). The CDR3 length is 14 residues. Germline V lookup: CDR1 LGHDT, CDR2 YNNKEL (reference sequence). The ends were cut back, 0 bases at V and 4 bases at J, with 9 bases in the middle.

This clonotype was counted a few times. The CDR3 is CSVAQGSSTEAFF. CDR3 nucleotide sequence: TGCAGCGTTGCCCAGGGGAGTAGCACTGAAGCTTTCTTT. V gene TRBV29-1 combines with J gene TRBJ1-1; TRBD1 might be the D (6 bases). Trimming removed 4 bases at V and 4 bases at J, with 13 bases between. The CDR3 is 13 residues long. The germline V gene has CDR1 SQVTM and CDR2 ANQGSEA.

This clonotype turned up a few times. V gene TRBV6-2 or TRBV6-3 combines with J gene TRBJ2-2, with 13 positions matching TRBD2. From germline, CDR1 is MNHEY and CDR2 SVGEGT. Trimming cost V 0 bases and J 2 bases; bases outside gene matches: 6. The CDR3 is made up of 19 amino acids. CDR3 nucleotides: TGTGCCAGCAGTTACTCCACTAGCGGGAGGGCCGCAAACACCGGGGAGCTGTTTTTT. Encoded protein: CASSYSTSGRAANTGELFF.

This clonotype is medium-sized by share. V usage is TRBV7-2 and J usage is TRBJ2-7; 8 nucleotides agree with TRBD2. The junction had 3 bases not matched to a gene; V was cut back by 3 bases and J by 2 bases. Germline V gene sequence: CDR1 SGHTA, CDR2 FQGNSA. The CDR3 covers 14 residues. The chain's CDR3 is CASSLLAGPYEQYF. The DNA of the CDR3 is TGTGCCAGCAGCTTGCTAGCGGGTCCCTACGAGCAGTACTTC.

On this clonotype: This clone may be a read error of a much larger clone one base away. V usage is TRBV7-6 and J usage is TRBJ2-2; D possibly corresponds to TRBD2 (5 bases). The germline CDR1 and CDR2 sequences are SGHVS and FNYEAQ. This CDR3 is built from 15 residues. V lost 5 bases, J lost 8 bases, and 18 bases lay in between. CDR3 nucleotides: TGTGCCAGCAGCCCAGTAGAGCGGCTCAGGGGGGAGCTGTTTTTT. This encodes CASSPVERLRGELFF.

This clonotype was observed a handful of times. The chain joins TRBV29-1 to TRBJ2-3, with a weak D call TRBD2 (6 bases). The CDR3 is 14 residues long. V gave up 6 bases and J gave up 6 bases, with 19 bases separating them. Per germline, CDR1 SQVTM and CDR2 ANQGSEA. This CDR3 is CSVGLGRERDTQYF. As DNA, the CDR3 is TGCAGCGTGGGACTGGGGCGAGAGCGTGATACGCAGTATTTT.

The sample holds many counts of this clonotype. The CDR3 DNA reads TGTGCCAGCAGACTAGCGGGAGGGACTAGCACAGATACGCAGTATTTT. Amino acids: CASRLAGGTSTDTQYF. This chain uses TRBV5-4 with TRBJ2-3, with 13 bases identical to TRBD2. The germline gives CDR1 SGHNT, CDR2 YYREEE (reference sequence). CDR3 length: 16 residues. The V and J ends lost 5 bases and 0 bases, in that order; junction bases with no gene match: 3.

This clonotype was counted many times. The CDR3 spells CASSYLQFPGELFF. The DNA of the CDR3 is TGTGCCAGCAGTTACTTACAGTTCCCCGGGGAGCTGTTTTTT. This rearrangement joins TRBV6-5 to TRBJ2-2; no reliable D call. Germline assignment: CDR1 MNHEY and CDR2 SVGAGI. The V end was cut by 1 base, the J end by 6 bases, with 9 bases between. This CDR3 has 14 residues.

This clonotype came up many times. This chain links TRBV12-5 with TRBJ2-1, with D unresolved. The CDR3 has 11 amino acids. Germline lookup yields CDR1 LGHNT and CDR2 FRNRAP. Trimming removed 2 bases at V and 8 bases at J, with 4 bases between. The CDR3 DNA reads TGTGCTAGTGGTTTGAGGGATGAGCAGTTCTTC. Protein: CASGLRDEQFF.